This note documents a single T cell receptor beta chain sequence. Germline V gives CDR1 SGHTA, CDR2 FQGNSA. This CDR3 comprises 13 residues. V lost 2 bases, J lost 3 bases, and 8 bases lay in between. In the original workflow: Scientists estimated how many nucleated cells there were by amplifying reference gene primers. Data came from immunoSEQ multiplex PCR; TCRdb stores just in-frame clones and leaves some out. The V and J calls and clone size are taken from that table; D and trimming were inferred from the DNA. The sample lists about 150,000 clones; 80% to 90% were seen once. The data belong to a study of blood T cell repertoires in COVID-19. On the study more broadly: The United States, Italy and Spain were the sources of the acute and convalescent COVID-19 samples. T cells, B-cell-depleted T cells, or PBMCs supplied cDNA or gDNA.

The clonotype was recovered from a human donor in a cohort sampled during active COVID-19. The chain links TRBV7-2 to TRBJ2-7, with unresolved D. The sample taken for sequencing was peripheral blood. The CDR3 DNA sequence: TGTGCCAGCAGCTTAATTCAGGACTACGAGCAGTACTTC. It codes for CASSLIQDYEQYF.